This passage covers 18 T cell receptor beta chains from one sample sequenced in a study of T cell changes during pregnancy in multiple sclerosis. The method was immunoSEQ multiplex PCR; TCRdb's version includes in-frame clones alone and lacks a portion of them. The sample has over 35,000 clones, approximately 91% seen once. This sample comprised CD4+ T cells from peripheral blood mononuclear cells, obtained in the third trimester of pregnancy. Receptor source: a female donor in good health, enrolled as a control in a pregnancy study.

Regarding this clone: The junction does not match germline at one end; this may be a read error. The chain couples TRBV28 to TRBJ2-7; TRBD2 might be the D (5 bases). The CDR3 covers 14 residues. CDR1 and CDR2 from the germline V gene are MDHEN and SYDVKM. The DNA for the CDR3 is TGTGCCAGCAGCCGAGGACGGACTTCCTCCGAGCAGTACTTC. This gives the protein CASSRGRTSSEQYF.

This sequence joins TRBV6-1 and TRBJ2-7; 12 bases are a match to TRBD2. The CDR3 spans 14 residues. Per the germline V gene, CDR1 is MNHNS and CDR2 is SASEGT. V was clipped by 6 bases and J by 4 bases; unmatched bases: 4. The CDR3 sequence is CASSTSGRSYEQYF. Here the CDR3 DNA reads TGTGCCAGCAGCACTAGCGGGAGGAGTTACGAGCAGTACTTC.

The chain uses TRBV5-1 and TRBJ1-1; no clear D. CDR3 size: 14 residues. Germline V gene sequence: CDR1 SGHRS, CDR2 YFSETQ. Trimming removed 4 bases at V and 6 bases at J, with 16 bases between. The DNA of the CDR3 is TGCGCCAGCAGCGATGACAAAACCCCCGCTGAAGCTTTCTTT. This gives the protein CASSDDKTPAEAFF.

J is TRBJ2-7 and V is TRBV21-1; the table's D gene call, TRBD1, was not cross checked with the DNA. TRBV21-1 is a pseudogene. The CDR3 is 16 residues long. CDR3 residues: CASSKSPRQGFYEQYF. CDR3 DNA: TGTGCCAGCAGCAAATCTCCGAGACAGGGGTTCTACGAGCAGTACTTC.

V usage is TRBV18 and J usage is TRBJ2-3, with 9 bases matching TRBD1. Trimming removed 4 bases from V and 3 bases from J; junction bases left unmatched: 5. The CDR3 covers 15 residues. In germline, CDR1 is KGHSH, CDR2 LQKENI. The CDR3 loop reads CASSLDRGRTDTQYF. The CDR3 DNA reads TGTGCCAGCTCACTGGACAGGGGACGGACAGATACGCAGTATTTT.

This clone was seen a few times. The chain links TRBV4-3 to TRBJ2-7; D call uncertain. The CDR3 is 13 residues long. Per germline, CDR1 LGHNA and CDR2 YSLEER. V lost 1 base to trimming and J lost 3 bases, with 7 bases between them. The CDR3 nucleotides read TGCGCCAGCAGCCAAGTTCCCGGCTACGAGCAGTACTTC. Translated: CASSQVPGYEQYF.

The rearrangement uses TRBV5-1 and TRBJ1-3, with TRBD1 matching over 7 bases. With V trimmed by 3 bases and J by 6 bases, 6 bases remained unmatched. From germline, CDR1 is SGHRS and CDR2 YFSETQ. This CDR3 contains 14 residues. This chain's CDR3 is CASSSDRAPNTIYF. CDR3 bases: TGCGCCAGCAGCTCCGACAGGGCACCAAACACCATATATTTT.

Only one count was recorded for this clone. V usage is TRBV9 and J usage is TRBJ2-1; 8 nucleotides line up with TRBD2. Germline CDR1 SGDLS, CDR2 YYNGEE. The CDR3 length is 17 residues. With V trimmed by 1 base and J by 4 bases, 10 bases remained unmatched. CDR3 loop: CASSVSSRGGTYNEQFF. For the CDR3, the DNA is TGTGCCAGCAGCGTATCTTCCCGGGGGGGAACTTACAATGAGCAGTTCTTC.

This clone appeared once. J is TRBJ2-1 and V is TRBV2; weak D call: TRBD2 (5 bases). The CDR3 consists of 14 residues. Trimming stripped 6 bases from V and 7 bases from J, with 16 bases between. CDR1 is SNHLY and CDR2 is FYNNEI in the germline V gene. The CDR3 loop is CASRAEPGKNEQFF. DNA of the CDR3: TGTGCCAGCAGGGCGGAGCCCGGGAAGAATGAGCAGTTCTTC.

The chain joins TRBV5-6 to TRBJ2-7; 7 nucleotides agree with TRBD1. The germline V gene has CDR1 SGHDT and CDR2 YYEEEE. With 5 bases clipped from V and 3 bases from J, the junction kept 11 bases outside the gene matches. This CDR3 has 15 amino acids. The CDR3 nucleotides read TGTGCCAGCAGAGATGGGACAGCTTCCTACTACGAGCAGTACTTC. Its translation: CASRDGTASYYEQYF. Based on the CDR3 plus reference TRBV5-6 and TRBJ2-7, the full variable domain is DAGVTQSPTHLIKTRGQQVTLRCSPKSGHDTVSWYQQALGQGPQFIFQYYEEEERQRGNFPDRFSGHQFPNYSSELNVNALLLGDSALYLCASRDGTASYYEQYFGPGTRLTVT.

The table lists this clone with a few counts. The rearrangement joins TRBV7-9 to TRBJ2-7; TRBD2 matches at 10 bases. V shed 5 bases, J shed 3 bases, and the junction held 4 bases outside the gene matches. This CDR3 contains 14 residues. CDR1 and CDR2 from the germline V gene are SEHNR and FQNEAQ (reference sequence). In DNA, the CDR3 is TGTGCCAGCAGCCGGACTAGCGGAGACTACGAGCAGTACTTC. Protein sequence: CASSRTSGDYEQYF.

V gene TRBV7-9 combines with J gene TRBJ2-7, with D perhaps TRBD2 (6 bases). Per germline, CDR1 SEHNR and CDR2 FQNEAQ (reference sequence). V shed 5 bases and J shed 1 base, with 15 bases lying between them. The CDR3 extends over 15 amino acids. The CDR3 DNA reads as TGTGCCAGCAGCCCCCGACTAGTGGATTCCTACGAGCAGTACTTC. Translating gives CASSPRLVDSYEQYF.

The count of this clone is one. This chain uses TRBV20-1 with TRBJ2-7, with D hard to call. Per the germline V gene, CDR1 is DFQATT and CDR2 is SNEGSKA (reference sequence). V was cut by 3 bases and J by 5 bases, with 5 bases left in between. The CDR3 length is 10 residues. This CDR3 is CSASVHEQYF. In DNA, the CDR3 is TGCAGTGCTAGCGTCCACGAGCAGTACTTC.

The chain carries TRBV7-3 and TRBJ2-3; 11 bases fit TRBD1. There are 16 residues in the CDR3. J gave up 4 bases and V 5 bases, and 8 bases lay outside the gene matches. Looked up from germline, CDR1 is SGHTA and CDR2 is FQGTGA. The CDR3 nucleotides are TGTGCCAGCAGCCCGAGGACAGGGGGCATGGCAGATACGCAGTATTTT. Protein product: CASSPRTGGMADTQYF.

The chain uses TRBV18 and TRBJ1-1; TRBD1 agrees at 7 bases. Germline-derived CDR1 and CDR2 are KGHSH and LQKENI. The ends lost 6 bases at V and 1 base at J; junction bases unmatched: 8. The CDR3 is made up of 15 amino acids. CDR3 sequence (DNA): TGTGCCAGCTCCTTGGGACAGATACAGAACACTGAAGCTTTCTTT. Its protein product is CASSLGQIQNTEAFF.

The chain links TRBV19 to TRBJ1-5; weak D call: TRBD1 (5 bases). Trimming left V 7 bases short and J 8 bases short, with 15 bases between. Germline loops: CDR1 LNHDA, CDR2 SQIVND (reference sequence). CDR3 length: 13 residues. The CDR3 DNA is TGTGCCAGTACAAATTCAGGGCGAAAGCCCCAGCATTTT. Amino acid sequence: CASTNSGRKPQHF.

The V call is TRBV4-3, the J call TRBJ1-3; possible D gene TRBD1, 6 bases. Trimming shortened V by 4 bases and J by 0 bases, and 16 bases separated the two germline ends. The CDR3 has 17 amino acids. Germline CDR1 reads LGHNA; CDR2 reads YSLEER. The CDR3 DNA reads as TGCGCCAGCAGCCCCGGACAGCCGGCGGACTCTGGAAACACCATATATTTT. Protein sequence: CASSPGQPADSGNTIYF.

The chain employs TRBV30 and TRBJ1-6; no reliable D call. The germline gives CDR1 GTSNPN, CDR2 SVGIG (reference sequence). The V end was cut by 5 bases, the J end by 9 bases, with 20 bases between. This CDR3 has 15 residues. The CDR3 DNA reads TGTGCCTGGGATCGACTTCTCGGGATGGGTTCACCCCTCCACTTT. Protein sequence: CAWDRLLGMGSPLHF.